Here is one T cell receptor (beta chain) with its context. The source of the sample is a study of blood T cell repertoires in COVID-19. Overall study: Material from acute and convalescent COVID-19 was sourced from the United States, Italy and Spain. T cells, B-cell-depleted T cells, or PBMCs provided the cDNA or gDNA that served as material.

Participants came from 24 US areas, aged about 18 to 100 years. The CDR3 has 15 amino acids. Trimming stripped 0 bases from V and 1 base from J, with 8 bases between. CDR1 is SGHDT, CDR2 YYEEEE, per germline. The data were produced by immunoSEQ multiplex PCR, yet TCRdb's version contains in-frame clones alone and is incomplete. The sample includes approximately 350,000 clones, 85% to 90% of them seen just once. This rearrangement joins TRBV5-6 to TRBJ2-1, with D possibly being TRBD1 (5 bases). Sequencing was performed on PBMCs or T cells enriched from blood (not recorded which). The TCR was taken from a young man who had recovered from COVID-19. The CDR3 sequence: CASSLGRASYNEQFF. The CDR3, as DNA: TGTGCCAGCAGCTTGGGCAGGGCTTCCTACAATGAGCAGTTCTTC. Using reference TRBV5-6 and TRBJ2-1 for the parts outside the CDR3, the full variable domain is DAGVTQSPTHLIKTRGQQVTLRCSPKSGHDTVSWYQQALGQGPQFIFQYYEEEERQRGNFPDRFSGHQFPNYSSELNVNALLLGDSALYLCASSLGRASYNEQFFGPGTRLTVL.